Below, 7 T cell receptor beta chains from the same sample are listed, as sequenced in a study of T cell responses to AZD1222 COVID-19 vaccine. This table comes from immunoSEQ multiplex PCR, and its TCRdb copy is limited to in-frame clones, with some not included. The repertoire has 140,000 to 150,000 clones, roughly nine tenths of them found once; the top ten carry approximately 1.5%. The material sequenced was peripheral blood, taken on day 0 of AZD1222 vaccination. These receptors came from an adult in good health.

This chain uses TRBV6-1 with TRBJ1-6, with D unclear. The V end lost 0 bases, the J end lost 13 bases, and 10 bases lay between the germline ends. CDR1 MNHNS and CDR2 SASEGT come from the germline V gene. CDR3 length: 13 amino acids. This chain's CDR3 is CASSEALKWPLHF. The CDR3 coding sequence is TGTGCCAGCAGTGAAGCTCTTAAGTGGCCCCTCCACTTT.

This chain connects TRBV2 to TRBJ1-2; D is perhaps TRBD1 (5 bases). This CDR3 has 14 residues. Trimming left V 6 bases short and J 3 bases short, with 14 bases between. Germline loops: CDR1 SNHLY, CDR2 FYNNEI. In nucleotides, the CDR3 is TGTGCCAGCAGAAATACAGGAGACCACTATGGCTACACCTTC. Its protein is CASRNTGDHYGYTF.

The chain carries TRBV5-5 and TRBJ2-2; tentative D call: TRBD2 (7 bases). V was cut by 2 bases and J by 4 bases, with 15 bases left in between. Germline V CDR1 and CDR2: SGHKS, YYEKEE (reference sequence). CDR3 size: 16 residues. DNA of the CDR3: TGTGCCAGCAGCTTCTTCGGGGGGCAGGCCACCGGGGAGCTGTTTTTT. Protein: CASSFFGGQATGELFF. Based on the CDR3 plus reference TRBV5-5 and TRBJ2-2, the full variable domain is DAGVTQSPTHLIKTRGQQVTLRCSPISGHKSVSWYQQVLGQGPQFIFQYYEKEERGRGNFPDRFSARQFPNYSSELNVNALLLGDSALYLCASSFFGGQATGELFFGEGSRLTVL.

V gene TRBV19 combines with J gene TRBJ1-5; 8 bases map to TRBD1. The CDR3 has 14 amino acids. The germline V gene encodes CDR1 LNHDA and CDR2 SQIVND (reference sequence). V shed 3 bases, J shed 6 bases, and the junction held 4 bases outside the gene matches. This CDR3 is CASSMTGESQPQHF. The CDR3 nucleotides are TGTGCCAGTAGTATGACAGGGGAAAGTCAGCCCCAGCATTTT.

This rearrangement joins TRBV11-2 to TRBJ1-6, with 8 bases that match TRBD1. This CDR3 contains 14 residues. The germline CDR1 and CDR2 sequences are SGHAT and FQNNGV. Trimming at V came to 5 bases and at J to 6 bases, leaving 3 bases not matched to a gene. The CDR3 sequence is CASSRTGTNSPLHF. The CDR3 DNA is TGTGCCAGCAGCCGGACAGGGACTAATTCACCCCTCCACTTT.

The chain joins TRBV21-1 to TRBJ1-5. TRBV21-1 is assigned pseudogene status. This CDR3 comprises 11 residues. Here the CDR3 reads CASREHRPQHF. CDR3 coding DNA: TGTGCCAGCAGGGAGCATCGGCCCCAGCATTTT.

The chain has TRBV11-2 and TRBJ2-1; TRBD2 matches 7 bases. Germline loops: CDR1 SGHAT, CDR2 FQNNGV. J lost 7 bases, V lost 5 bases, and 11 bases had no gene match. The CDR3 runs to 15 residues. The CDR3 here is CASSQTGGSANEQFF. The CDR3, as DNA: TGTGCCAGCAGCCAGACGGGCGGGAGTGCTAATGAGCAGTTCTTC.